The entry that follows covers one T cell receptor (beta chain) sequence. Antigen: not known. These data originate in a study of regulatory T cells in long-lasting Graves disease. According to the study, TCR beta libraries were built with iRepertoire HTBI primers and CDR3-region Arm-PCR. TCRdb passed the multiplex PCR reads through MiXCR, listing each CDR3 protein once. The table lists fewer than 650,000 distinct CDR3 sequences, 16% of them singletons, with 12% in the top ten. The CDR3 has 15 amino acids. Germline-derived CDR1 and CDR2 are LNHDA and SQIVND (reference sequence). Between the trimmed V and J ends, which lost 7 bases and 2 bases, there was a span of 18 bases. Study-wide points: The analysis examined peripheral blood only and excluded thyroid tissue.

Time point specified: newly diagnosed GD, antithyroid drugs for less than 3 months. PBMC-derived RNA was used for the TCR library. The same data also contributed to another study, on T cells in Graves' hyperthyroidism and ophthalmopathy. As reported in that work: With the HTBI primer set, the TCR CDR3 went through a first round of RT-PCR.

The source was peripheral blood mononuclear cells (PBMCs), collected at new diagnosis, from a patient treated with antithyroid drugs. The rearrangement uses TRBV19 and TRBJ2-7; D may be TRBD2 (7 bases). The sequence derives from a man younger than 35 with Graves disease. The DNA of the CDR3 is TGTGCCAGTACCAGGGGAGGGATGGAGACCTACGAGCAGTACTTC. Translating gives CASTRGGMETYEQYF.